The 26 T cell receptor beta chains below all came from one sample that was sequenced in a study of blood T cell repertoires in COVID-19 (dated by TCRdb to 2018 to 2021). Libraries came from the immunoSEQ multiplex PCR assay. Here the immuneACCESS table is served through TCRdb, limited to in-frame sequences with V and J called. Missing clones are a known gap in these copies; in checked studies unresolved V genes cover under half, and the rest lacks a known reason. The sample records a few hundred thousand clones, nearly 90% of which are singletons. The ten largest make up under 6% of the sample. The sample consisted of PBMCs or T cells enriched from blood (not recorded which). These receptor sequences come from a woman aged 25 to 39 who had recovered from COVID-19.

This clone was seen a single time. The CDR3 DNA follows: TGTGCTAGTGGACCCGCAAGCGGGAGCACTGAAGCTTTCTTT. Encoded protein: CASGPASGSTEAFF. The chain employs TRBV12-5 and TRBJ1-1; no clear D gene. The V and J ends lost 6 bases and 4 bases respectively, with 15 bases between them. The CDR3 is 14 amino acids. CDR1 is LGHNT and CDR2 is FRNRAP in the germline V gene. The variable domain in full, with the rest retrieved from reference TRBV12-5 and TRBJ1-1, is DARVTQTPRHKVTEMGQEVTMRCQPILGHNTVFWYRQTMMQGLELLAYFRNRAPLDDSGMPKDRFSAEMPDATLATLKIQPSEPRDSAVYFCASGPASGSTEAFFGQGTRLTVV.

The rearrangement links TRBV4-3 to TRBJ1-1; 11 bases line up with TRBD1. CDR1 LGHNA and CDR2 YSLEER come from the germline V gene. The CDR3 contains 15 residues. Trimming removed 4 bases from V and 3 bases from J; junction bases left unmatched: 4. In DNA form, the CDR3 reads TGCGCCAGCAGCCGGGGGGACAGGGGGGACACTGAAGCTTTCTTT. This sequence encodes CASSRGDRGDTEAFF.

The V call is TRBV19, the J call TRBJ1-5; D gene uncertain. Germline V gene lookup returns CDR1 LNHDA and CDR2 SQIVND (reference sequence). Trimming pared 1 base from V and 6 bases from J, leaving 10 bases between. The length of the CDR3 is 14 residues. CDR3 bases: TGTGCCAGTAGTATAGGGGAGTTGCGTCAGCCCCAGCATTTT. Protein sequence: CASSIGELRQPQHF.

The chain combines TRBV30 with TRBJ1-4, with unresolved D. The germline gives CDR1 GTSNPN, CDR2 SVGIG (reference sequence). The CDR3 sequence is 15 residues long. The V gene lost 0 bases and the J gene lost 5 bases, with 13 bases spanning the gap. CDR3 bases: TGTGCCTGGAGTGTACAGCCTCGACCCAATGAAAAACTGTTTTTT. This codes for CAWSVQPRPNEKLFF.

The DNA for the CDR3 is TGTGCCAGCAGTTCCGGGACAGAAGAGACCCAGTACTTC. Translating it yields CASSSGTEETQYF. The chain links TRBV3-1 (or the pseudogene TRBV3-2) to TRBJ2-5; 7 bases agree with TRBD1. Germline assignment: CDR1 LGHDT and CDR2 YNNKEL (reference sequence). The CDR3 is 13 amino acids. The V segment lost 6 bases and the J segment 3 bases; nucleotides outside the gene matches: 4.

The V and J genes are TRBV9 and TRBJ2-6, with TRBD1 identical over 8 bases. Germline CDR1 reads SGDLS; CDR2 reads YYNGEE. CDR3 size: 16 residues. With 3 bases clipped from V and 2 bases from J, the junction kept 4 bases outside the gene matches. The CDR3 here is CASSGDRPPGANVLTF. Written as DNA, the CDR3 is TGTGCCAGCAGCGGGGACAGGCCTCCTGGGGCCAACGTCCTGACTTTC.

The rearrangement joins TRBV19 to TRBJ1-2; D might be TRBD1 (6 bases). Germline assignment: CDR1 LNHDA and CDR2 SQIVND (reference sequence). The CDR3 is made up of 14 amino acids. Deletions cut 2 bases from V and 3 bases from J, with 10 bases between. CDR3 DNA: TGTGCCAGTAGTATACAGGGGAGGGACTATGGCTACACCTTC. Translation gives CASSIQGRDYGYTF.

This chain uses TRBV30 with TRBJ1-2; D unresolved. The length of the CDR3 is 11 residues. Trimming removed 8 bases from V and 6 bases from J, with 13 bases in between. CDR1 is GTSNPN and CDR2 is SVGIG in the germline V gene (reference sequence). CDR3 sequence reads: CAVRAYHGYTF. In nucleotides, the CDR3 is TGTGCCGTGAGGGCGTATCATGGCTACACCTTC.

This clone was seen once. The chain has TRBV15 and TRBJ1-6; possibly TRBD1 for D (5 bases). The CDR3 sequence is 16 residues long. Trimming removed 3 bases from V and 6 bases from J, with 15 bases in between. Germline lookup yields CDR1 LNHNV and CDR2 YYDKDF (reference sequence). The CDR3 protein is CATSREGVGGNSPLHF. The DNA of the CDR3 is TGTGCCACCAGCAGGGAAGGGGTGGGTGGTAATTCACCCCTCCACTTT.

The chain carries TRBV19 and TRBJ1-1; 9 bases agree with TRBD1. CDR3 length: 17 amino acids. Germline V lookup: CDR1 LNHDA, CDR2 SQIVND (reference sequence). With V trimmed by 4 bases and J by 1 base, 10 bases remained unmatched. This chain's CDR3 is CASSTRTGAEWNTEAFF. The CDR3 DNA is TGTGCCAGTAGTACGCGGACAGGGGCGGAATGGAACACTGAAGCTTTCTTT.

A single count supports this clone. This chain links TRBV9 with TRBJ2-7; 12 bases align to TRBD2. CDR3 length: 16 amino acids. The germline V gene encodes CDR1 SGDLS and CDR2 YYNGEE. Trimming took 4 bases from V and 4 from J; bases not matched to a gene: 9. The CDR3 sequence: CASSSGPSGGAYEQYF. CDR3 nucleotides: TGTGCCAGCAGCAGCGGCCCTAGCGGGGGGGCTTACGAGCAGTACTTC.

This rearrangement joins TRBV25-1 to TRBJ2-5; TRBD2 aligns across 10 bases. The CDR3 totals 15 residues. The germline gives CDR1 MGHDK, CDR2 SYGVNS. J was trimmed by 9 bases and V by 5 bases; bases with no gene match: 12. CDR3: CASSSRTSGVGAQYF. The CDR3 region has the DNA TGTGCCAGCAGTTCGCGGACTAGCGGCGTGGGGGCCCAGTACTTC. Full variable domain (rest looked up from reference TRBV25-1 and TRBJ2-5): EADIYQTPRYLVIGTGKKITLECSQTMGHDKMYWYQQDPGMELHLIHYSYGVNSTEKGDLSSESTVSRIRTEHFPLTLESARPSHTSQYLCASSSRTSGVGAQYFGPGTRLLVL.

CDR3 loop: CASSRDRANYGYTF. For the CDR3, the DNA is TGTGCCAGCAGCCGGGACAGGGCTAACTATGGCTACACCTTC. The chain employs TRBV5-5 and TRBJ1-2, with 9 nucleotides matching TRBD1. Germline assignment: CDR1 SGHKS and CDR2 YYEKEE (reference sequence). This CDR3 is 14 amino acids long. V trimming: 4 bases; J trimming: 0 bases; junction bases outside the gene matches: 1.

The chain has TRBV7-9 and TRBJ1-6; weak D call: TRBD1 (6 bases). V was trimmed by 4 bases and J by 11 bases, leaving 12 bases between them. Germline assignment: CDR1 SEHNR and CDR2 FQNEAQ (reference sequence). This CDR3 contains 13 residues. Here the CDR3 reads CASSSTGRPPLHF. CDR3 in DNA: TGTGCCAGCAGCTCCACAGGGCGCCCACCCCTCCACTTT.

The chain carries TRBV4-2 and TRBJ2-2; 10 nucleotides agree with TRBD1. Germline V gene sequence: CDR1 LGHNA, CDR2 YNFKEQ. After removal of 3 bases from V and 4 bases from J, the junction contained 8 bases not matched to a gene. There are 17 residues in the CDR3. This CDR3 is CASSQGRGTGVTGELFF. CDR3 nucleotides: TGTGCCAGCAGCCAGGGTAGAGGGACAGGGGTCACCGGGGAGCTGTTTTTT.

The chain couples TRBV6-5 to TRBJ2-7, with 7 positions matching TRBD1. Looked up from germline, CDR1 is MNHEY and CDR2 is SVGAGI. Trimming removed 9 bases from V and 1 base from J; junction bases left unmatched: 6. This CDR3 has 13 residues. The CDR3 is CASDRDSSYEQYF. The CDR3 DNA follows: TGTGCCAGTGACCGGGACAGTTCCTACGAGCAGTACTTC.

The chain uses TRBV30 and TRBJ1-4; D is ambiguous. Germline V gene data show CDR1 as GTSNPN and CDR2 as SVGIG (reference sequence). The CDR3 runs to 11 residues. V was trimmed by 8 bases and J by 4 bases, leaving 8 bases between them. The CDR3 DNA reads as TGTGCCGCCGGTGGTAATGAAAAACTGTTTTTT. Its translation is CAAGGNEKLFF.

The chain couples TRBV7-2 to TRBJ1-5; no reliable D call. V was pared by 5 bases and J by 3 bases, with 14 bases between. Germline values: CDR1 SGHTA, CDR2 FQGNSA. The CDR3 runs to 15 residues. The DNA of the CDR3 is TGTGCCAGCAGCCCCGGTCGAATCCCCAATCAGCCCCAGCATTTT. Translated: CASSPGRIPNQPQHF. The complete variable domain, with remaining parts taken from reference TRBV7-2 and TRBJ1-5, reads GAGVSQSPSNKVTEKGKDVELRCDPISGHTALYWYRQSLGQGLEFLIYFQGNSAPDKSGLPSDRFSAERTGGSVSTLTIQRTQQEDSAVYLCASSPGRIPNQPQHFGDGTRLSIL.

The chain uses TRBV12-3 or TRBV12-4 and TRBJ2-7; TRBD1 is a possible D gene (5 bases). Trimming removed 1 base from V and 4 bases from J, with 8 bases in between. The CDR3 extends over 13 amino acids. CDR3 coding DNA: TGTGCCAGCAGTTTAGGGGGCAGTTACGAGCAGTACTTC. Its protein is CASSLGGSYEQYF.

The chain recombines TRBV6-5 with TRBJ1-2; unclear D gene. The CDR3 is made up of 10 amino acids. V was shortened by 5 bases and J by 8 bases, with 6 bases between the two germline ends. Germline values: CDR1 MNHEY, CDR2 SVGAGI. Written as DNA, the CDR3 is TGTGCCAGCAGTCTAGAAGGCTACACCTTC. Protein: CASSLEGYTF.

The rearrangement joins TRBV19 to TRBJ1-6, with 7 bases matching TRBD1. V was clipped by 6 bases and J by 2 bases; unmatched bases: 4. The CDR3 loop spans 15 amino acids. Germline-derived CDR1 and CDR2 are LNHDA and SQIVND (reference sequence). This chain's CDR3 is CASRPGQPYNSPLHF. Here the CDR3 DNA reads TGTGCCAGTAGACCGGGACAGCCCTATAATTCACCCCTCCACTTT.

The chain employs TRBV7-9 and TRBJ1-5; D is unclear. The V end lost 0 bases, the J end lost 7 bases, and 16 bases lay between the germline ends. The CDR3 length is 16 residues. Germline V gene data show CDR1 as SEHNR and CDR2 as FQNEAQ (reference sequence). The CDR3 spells CASSLAEPAPGQPQHF. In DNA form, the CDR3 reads TGTGCCAGCAGCTTAGCGGAGCCTGCCCCGGGACAGCCCCAGCATTTT.

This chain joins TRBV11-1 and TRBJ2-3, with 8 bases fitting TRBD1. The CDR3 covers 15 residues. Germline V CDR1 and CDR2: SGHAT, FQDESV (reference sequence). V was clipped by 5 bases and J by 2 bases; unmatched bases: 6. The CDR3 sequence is CASSLRTGFTDTQYF. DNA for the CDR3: TGTGCCAGCAGCCTAAGGACAGGGTTCACAGATACGCAGTATTTT.

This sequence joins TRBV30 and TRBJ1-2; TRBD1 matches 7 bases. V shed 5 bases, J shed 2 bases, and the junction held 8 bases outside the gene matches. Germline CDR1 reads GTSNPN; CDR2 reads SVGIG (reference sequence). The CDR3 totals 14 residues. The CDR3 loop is CAWEGQTGNYGYTF. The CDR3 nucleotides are TGTGCCTGGGAGGGACAGACTGGAAACTATGGCTACACCTTC.

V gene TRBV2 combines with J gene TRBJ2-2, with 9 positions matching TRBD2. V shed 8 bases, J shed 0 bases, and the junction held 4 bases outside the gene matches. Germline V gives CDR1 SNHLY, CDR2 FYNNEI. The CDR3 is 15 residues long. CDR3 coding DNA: TGTGCCAGCGCTAGCGGGGCGTCGAACACCGGGGAGCTGTTTTTT. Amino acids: CASASGASNTGELFF.

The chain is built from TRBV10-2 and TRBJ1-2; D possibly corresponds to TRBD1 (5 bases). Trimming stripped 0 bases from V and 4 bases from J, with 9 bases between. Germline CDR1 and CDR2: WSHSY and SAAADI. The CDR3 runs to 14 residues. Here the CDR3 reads CASSESGGSYGYTF. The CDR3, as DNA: TGCGCCAGCAGTGAGTCGGGGGGGTCCTATGGCTACACCTTC.